This passage covers 17 T cell receptor beta chains from one sample sequenced in a study of early T cells in non-severe SARS-CoV-2 infection. TCRdb reprocessed the 5' RACE reads with MiXCR, giving one entry per CDR3 protein. Among some 40,000 distinct CDR3 sequences listed, 5.3% were seen once. Sequences were obtained from whole blood. Receptor source: an adult who was a healthcare worker with PCR-confirmed SARS-CoV-2 infection or an uninfected control (not recorded which).

Ten or more counts support this clonotype. The CDR3 protein is CSARDSDSLVNTIYF. CDR3 coding DNA: TGCAGTGCTAGAGATTCGGACAGTCTAGTAAACACCATATATTTT. The genes are TRBV20-1 and TRBJ1-3, with D possibly matching TRBD1 (6 bases). Trimming stripped 0 bases from V and 6 bases from J, with 15 bases between. Germline V gene lookup returns CDR1 DFQATT and CDR2 SNEGSKA (reference sequence). This CDR3 comprises 15 residues.

This clonotype was detected ten times or more. The CDR3 nucleotides read TGTGCCAGCAGCTTAGAGGTCGGGGAGCTGTTTTTT. As protein: CASSLEVGELFF. The gene calls are TRBV7-6 and TRBJ2-2; D is unresolved. The CDR3 extends over 12 amino acids. Germline V gene sequence: CDR1 SGHVS, CDR2 FNYEAQ. Trimming cost V 1 base and J 7 bases, with 4 bases left between them.

This clonotype showed up many times. The V gene is TRBV20-1, the J gene TRBJ2-3; D is uncertain. The CDR3 is made up of 12 amino acids. CDR1 DFQATT and CDR2 SNEGSKA come from the germline V gene (reference sequence). V gave up 6 bases and J gave up 4 bases, with 11 bases separating them. CDR3 nucleotides: TGCAGTGCCCCGAACAGCGCAGATACGCAGTATTTT. Residues: CSAPNSADTQYF.

The table lists this clonotype with a few counts. This chain links TRBV18 with TRBJ2-1; perhaps TRBD2 as D (5 bases). The CDR3 runs 15 residues. CDR1 and CDR2 from the germline V gene are KGHSH and LQKENI. Trimming pared 3 bases from V and 7 bases from J, leaving 16 bases between. CDR3 nucleotide sequence: TGTGCCAGCTCACCTGGGGTGGGAGCGATGAATGAGCAGTTCTTC. Translating gives CASSPGVGAMNEQFF.

This clonotype was counted ten times or more. The chain carries TRBV7-8 and TRBJ2-3; D is unclear. With 5 bases removed from V and 4 bases from J, the gap between germline ends came to 13 bases. Germline V gene sequence: CDR1 SGHVS, CDR2 FQNEAQ. The CDR3 has 14 amino acids. CDR3 residues: CASSTTTRSDTQYF. In DNA form, the CDR3 reads TGTGCCAGCAGCACCACGACGCGGTCAGATACGCAGTATTTT.

This clonotype was detected ten times or more. The rearrangement uses TRBV15 and TRBJ1-1; D gene uncertain. Germline loops: CDR1 LNHNV, CDR2 YYDKDF (reference sequence). The CDR3 is 17 residues long. The V and J ends lost 1 base and 0 bases respectively, with 15 bases between them. Written as DNA, the CDR3 is TGTGCCACCAGCAGAGTTCTACTGGGCAGGATGAACACTGAAGCTTTCTTT. It codes for CATSRVLLGRMNTEAFF.

The chain couples TRBV20-1 to TRBJ2-4; no clear D gene. The CDR3 has 15 amino acids. Germline assignment: CDR1 DFQATT and CDR2 SNEGSKA (reference sequence). V was pared by 6 bases and J by 0 bases, with 15 bases between. The CDR3 sequence: CSARPGELAKNIQYF. CDR3 sequence (DNA): TGCAGTGCACGCCCAGGCGAACTAGCCAAAAACATTCAGTACTTC.

This clonotype was seen only a few times. The CDR3 nucleotides read TGTGCCTGGAACCCAGGGGAGGAGACCCAGTACTTC. It translates to CAWNPGEETQYF. The J gene is TRBJ2-5, the V gene TRBV30; D is perhaps TRBD1 (6 bases). The CDR3 loop spans 12 amino acids. Germline-derived CDR1 and CDR2 are GTSNPN and SVGIG (reference sequence). The germline V and J ends were trimmed by 4 bases and 5 bases, with 11 bases remaining between them.

This clonotype was recorded at least ten times. V gene TRBV19 combines with J gene TRBJ2-1, with 7 bases that match TRBD2. The CDR3 length is 15 residues. Trimming at V came to 5 bases and at J to 5 bases, leaving 9 bases not matched to a gene. Per germline, CDR1 LNHDA and CDR2 SQIVND (reference sequence). The CDR3 sequence: CASSRGGRADNEQFF. CDR3 sequence (DNA): TGTGCCAGTAGTCGTGGGGGGAGGGCCGACAATGAGCAGTTCTTC.

This clonotype was counted many times. The rearrangement uses TRBV20-1 and TRBJ2-3, with a tentative D call TRBD1 (5 bases). V was shortened by 6 bases and J by 4 bases, with 14 bases between the two germline ends. This CDR3 is built from 13 residues. Germline V lookup: CDR1 DFQATT, CDR2 SNEGSKA (reference sequence). This CDR3 is CSATPDRADTQYF. The CDR3 nucleotides are TGCAGTGCCACCCCCGACAGAGCAGATACGCAGTATTTT.

There are many counts of this clonotype. V is TRBV7-2 and J is TRBJ2-7; 9 bases align to TRBD1. Germline CDR1 and CDR2: SGHTA and FQGNSA. V shed 0 bases, J shed 4 bases, and the junction held 1 base outside the gene matches. The CDR3 runs to 14 residues. In nucleotides, the CDR3 is TGTGCCAGCAGCTTAGCCGGGACAGGGTACGAGCAGTACTTC. Translated, it gives CASSLAGTGYEQYF.

The chain joins TRBV2 to TRBJ2-1, with TRBD2 matching over 9 bases. CDR1 is SNHLY and CDR2 is FYNNEI in the germline V gene. V was clipped by 7 bases and J by 6 bases; unmatched bases: 4. This CDR3 is 13 amino acids long. The CDR3 bases are TGTGCCAGCACTAGCGGGGTGATCAATGAGCAGTTCTTC. Its protein product is CASTSGVINEQFF. Combining the CDR3 with reference TRBV2 and TRBJ2-1 gives the whole variable domain EPEVTQTPSHQVTQMGQEVILRCVPISNHLYFYWYRQILGQKVEFLVSFYNNEISEKSEIFDDQFSVERPDGSNFTLKIRSTKLEDSAMYFCASTSGVINEQFFGPGTRLTVL.

This clonotype appeared many times. The gene calls are TRBV6-2 or TRBV6-3 and TRBJ1-2, with 9 positions matching TRBD1. This CDR3 spans 16 amino acids. Germline V CDR1 and CDR2: MNHEY, SVGEGT. The V and J ends lost 4 bases and 4 bases, in that order; junction bases with no gene match: 10. CDR3 in DNA: TGTGCCAGCAGTTCACCGTTTCCGACAGGGGGCTATGGCTACACCTTC. As protein: CASSSPFPTGGYGYTF.

This clonotype came up many times. The V gene is TRBV5-1, the J gene TRBJ2-3; no clear D. The V gene's germline CDR1 is SGHRS and CDR2 YFSETQ. V was pared by 2 bases and J by 6 bases, with 10 bases between. CDR3 length: 13 residues. CDR3 sequence: CASSFVALDTQYF. CDR3 DNA sequence: TGCGCCAGCAGCTTCGTCGCCCTGGATACGCAGTATTTT.

The table lists this clonotype with a few counts. This chain joins TRBV3-1 and TRBJ1-1; D is perhaps TRBD1 (5 bases). CDR1 is LGHDT, CDR2 YNNKEL, per germline (reference sequence). Trimming left V 8 bases short and J 3 bases short, with 7 bases between. The CDR3 runs 11 residues. The CDR3 is CASGGYTEAFF. CDR3 DNA sequence: TGTGCCAGCGGGGGTTACACTGAAGCTTTCTTT.

This clonotype was counted between two and nine times. The CDR3 bases are TGCAGTGCAACAATCAGGGGGATTTTTTGGATCGAGACCCAGTACTTC. As protein: CSATIRGIFWIETQYF. The chain is built from TRBV20-1 and TRBJ2-5; 7 bases are shared with TRBD1. J was trimmed by 5 bases and V by 6 bases; bases with no gene match: 18. In germline, CDR1 is DFQATT, CDR2 SNEGSKA (reference sequence). The CDR3 contains 16 residues.

Of note for this clonotype: This may be a read error, as it is one base from a much larger clone. The chain recombines TRBV4-1 with TRBJ1-3, with D possibly TRBD1 on 5 matching bases. Germline CDR1 is MGHRA and CDR2 is YSYEKL. V was clipped by 0 bases and J by 4 bases, with 10 bases between them. The CDR3 is made up of 15 amino acids. CDR3 amino acids: CASSQDHGAGNTIYF. The CDR3 DNA reads TGCGCCAGCAGCCAAGATCATGGGGCCGGAAACACCATATATTTT.